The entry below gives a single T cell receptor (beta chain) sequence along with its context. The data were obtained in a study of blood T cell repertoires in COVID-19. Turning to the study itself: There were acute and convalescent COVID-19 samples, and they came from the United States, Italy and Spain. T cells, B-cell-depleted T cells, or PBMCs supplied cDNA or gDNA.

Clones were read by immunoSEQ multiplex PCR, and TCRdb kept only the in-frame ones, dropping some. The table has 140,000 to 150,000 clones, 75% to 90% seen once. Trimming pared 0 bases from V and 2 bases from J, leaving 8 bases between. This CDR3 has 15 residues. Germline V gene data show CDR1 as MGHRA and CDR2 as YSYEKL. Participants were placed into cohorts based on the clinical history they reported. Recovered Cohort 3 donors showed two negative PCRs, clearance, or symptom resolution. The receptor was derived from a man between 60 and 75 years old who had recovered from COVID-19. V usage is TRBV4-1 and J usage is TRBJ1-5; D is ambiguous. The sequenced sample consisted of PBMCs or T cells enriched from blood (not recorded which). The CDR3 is CASSQEGGGNQPQHF. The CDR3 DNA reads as TGCGCCAGCAGCCAAGAGGGCGGGGGCAATCAGCCCCAGCATTTT.